A selection of T cell receptor beta chains follows, all from one sample in a study of blood T cells in healthy people across ages. From the 5' RACE reads, TCRdb called clonotypes with MiXCR, one entry per CDR3 protein. The sample has roughly 830,000 distinct CDR3 sequences, approximately 59% seen once. The sample comprised blood. These TCRs come from a man between 25 and 39 years old in good health. CDR3s include the opening cysteine and the closing phenylalanine or tryptophan. A D gene is named only where the DNA matches it firmly. Only some rows state a clone size, as once, few, many or a class for expanded clones.

>.|TRBJ2-3|TRBD2|TRBV6-6
TGTGCCAGCAGTTACGCGGGGGGGGGCACAGATACGCAGTATTTT
CASSYAGGGTDTQYF
>.|TRBJ2-5|.|TRBV20-1
TGCAGTGCCGCCCGGAGGAAAGAGACCCAGTACTTC
CSAARRKETQYF
>.|TRBJ1-1|.|TRBV28
TGTGCCAGCAGTTTCAGTAGGCGGAACACTGAAGCTTTCTTT
CASSFSRRNTEAFF
>once|TRBJ1-1|.|TRBV6-5
TGTGCCAGCAGTTACTCGTCGGCAGGGGTGAACACTGAAGCTTTCTTT
CASSYSSAGVNTEAFF
>few|TRBJ2-4|.|TRBV29-1
TGCAGCGTTGAGGTGCTAGCCAAAAACATTCAGTACTTC
CSVEVLAKNIQYF
>few|TRBJ2-7|TRBD2|TRBV28
TGTGCCAGCAGTTCCCCTACTAGCGGGACCTCCTACGAGCAGTACTTC
CASSSPTSGTSYEQYF
>.|TRBJ2-7|.|TRBV9
TGTGCCAGCAGCCGTGGGGGGATTCGCTACGAGCAGTACTTC
CASSRGGIRYEQYF
>.|TRBJ2-3|.|TRBV6-1
TGTGCCAGCAGTGAAACCACAGATACGCAGTATTTT
CASSETTDTQYF
>.|TRBJ2-5|.|TRBV15
TGTGCCACCAGCAGTCGAGTGGGGGGCGGGGGCGAGACCCAGTACTTC
CATSSRVGGGGETQYF
>once|TRBJ1-5|.|TRBV5-6
TGTGCCAGCAGTTCCCGGGGGGTTAAGGGGCCCCAGCATTTT
CASSSRGVKGPQHF
>.|TRBJ2-7|.|TRBV25-1
TGTGCCAGCAGCGCGGTGGGGGGCAACTCCTACGAGCAGTACTTC
CASSAVGGNSYEQYF
>.|TRBJ2-6|TRBD1|TRBV4-3
TGCGCCAGCAGCCAAGGACGACAGGGTACTTCTGGGGCCAACGTCCTGACTTTC
CASSQGRQGTSGANVLTF
>.|TRBJ2-1|.|TRBV9
TGTGCCAGCAGCCCCGGACTGGAAAATGAGCAGTTCTTC
CASSPGLENEQFF
>.|TRBJ2-7|.|TRBV27
TGTGCCAGCAGTTTAACGATAGCCTACGAGCAGTACTTC
CASSLTIAYEQYF
>few|TRBJ2-5|.|TRBV20-1
TGCAGTGCTAGAGAAGCTACAGGTGCGATGGAGCAGTACTTC
CSAREATGAMEQYF
>.|TRBJ1-5|.|TRBV6-1
TGTGCCAGCAGTGCCAATGGTGTCCCGACGAGCAATCAGCCCCAGCATTTT
CASSANGVPTSNQPQHF
>.|TRBJ2-7|.|TRBV7-9
TGTGCCAGCAGCTCCGCGGGGGCACTCTCCTACGAGCAGTACTTC
CASSSAGALSYEQYF
>many|TRBJ2-5|.|TRBV27
TGTGCCAGCAGTCCACCGGGACTGCCTTCGGCCCAGTACTTC
CASSPPGLPSAQYF
>few|TRBJ2-7|.|TRBV7-9
TGTGCCAGCAGCATCCCCGGGGGCAGGCGGAGCTCCTACGAGCAGTACTTC
CASSIPGGRRSSYEQYF
>.|TRBJ1-2|.|TRBV10-3
TGTGCCATCAGCGGAGGACCGGCCAAAGGCCTCTATGGCTACACCTTC
CAISGGPAKGLYGYTF
>.|TRBJ2-2|.|TRBV7-3
TGTGCCAGCAGCTTAAGGGGGCGGGACAACACCGGGGAGCTGTTTTTT
CASSLRGRDNTGELFF
>many|TRBJ2-3|TRBD2|TRBV12-3/TRBV12-4
TGTGCCAGCAGTTTGACTAGCGGGGGCACAGATACGCAGTATTTT
CASSLTSGGTDTQYF
>.|TRBJ2-1|.|TRBV27
TGTGCCAGCAGGCAGGGCGGGTCCTACAATGAGCAGTTCTTC
CASRQGGSYNEQFF
>.|TRBJ1-2|TRBD1|TRBV2
TGTGCCAGCAGTGAGGGCAGGGGGAATTGGGCTTATGGCTACACCTTC
CASSEGRGNWAYGYTF
>few|TRBJ1-2|TRBD1|TRBV20-1
TGCAGTGCACCGGACAGGGGGCATGGCTACACCTTC
CSAPDRGHGYTF
>.|TRBJ2-5|.|TRBV15
TGTGCCACCAGCAGAGATGAGGGAGAGACCCAGTACTTC
CATSRDEGETQYF
>few|TRBJ1-5|.|TRBV12-3/TRBV12-4
TGTGCCAGCAGACTCGGGACGGCCGTGATTCAGCCCCAGCATTTT
CASRLGTAVIQPQHF
>.|TRBJ2-4|TRBD2|TRBV9
TGTGCCAGCAGCGTCCTCGGCAGGGACTACACAGATACGCAGTACTTC
CASSVLGRDYTDTQYF
>.|TRBJ2-7|.|TRBV9
TGTGCCAGCAGCGTAGATCCCCAGGGGAGCTCCTACGAGCAGTACTTC
CASSVDPQGSSYEQYF
>many|TRBJ2-7|TRBD1|TRBV7-2
TGTGCCAGCAGCTTAGGGGGACAGTTCTACGAGCAGTACTTC
CASSLGGQFYEQYF
>once|TRBJ1-5|.|TRBV28
TGTGCCAGCATGCGGAGCAATCAGCCCCAGCATTTT
CASMRSNQPQHF
>few|TRBJ2-4|.|TRBV15
TGTGCCACCAGTCCCAGATTAACTCTAGCCAAAAACATTCAGTACTTC
CATSPRLTLAKNIQYF
>.|TRBJ2-1|TRBD1|TRBV6-1
TGTGCCAGCAGTGAAGTTGACAGGGGATTCTACAATGAGCAGTTCTTC
CASSEVDRGFYNEQFF
>.|TRBJ2-7|TRBD2|TRBV20-1
TGCAGTGCTAGAGACGTCGGGACTAGCGGGGGTTACGAGCAGTACTTC
CSARDVGTSGGYEQYF
>.|TRBJ1-4|.|TRBV28
TGTGCCAGCAGCCGGGCCTCGCAAACTAATGAAAAACTGTTTTTT
CASSRASQTNEKLFF
>.|TRBJ2-3|TRBD2|TRBV7-8
TGTGCCAGCAGCGGACTAGCGTTCACAGATACGCAGTATTTT
CASSGLAFTDTQYF
>.|TRBJ2-5|.|TRBV6-5
TGTGCCAGCACCGATTACCAGGGGGGAGGCCAAGAGACCCAGTACTTC
CASTDYQGGGQETQYF
>few|TRBJ1-6|.|TRBV9
TGTGCCAGCAGCGCAGAAAATTCACCCCTCCACTTT
CASSAENSPLHF
>few|TRBJ2-1|TRBD2|TRBV4-2
TGTGCCAGCAGCCAAGATCGAAGCGGGGGATACAATGAGCAGTTCTTC
CASSQDRSGGYNEQFF
>.|TRBJ2-3|.|TRBV12-3/TRBV12-4
TGTGCCAGCAGTTTGGCTCCTAGAAGGACGACAGATACGCAGTATTTT
CASSLAPRRTTDTQYF
>.|TRBJ2-3|TRBD1|TRBV5-6
TGTGCCAGCAGCCTCTCCGGGACAGGGATGGATACGCAGTATTTT
CASSLSGTGMDTQYF
>.|TRBJ2-3|TRBD2|TRBV20-1
TGCAGTGCTAGAGTCGGGGGGGGCGCAGATACGCAGTATTTT
CSARVGGGADTQYF
>.|TRBJ2-6|.|TRBV28
TGTGCCAGCAGTAAGGGAGGTATAGCCGTCATCCCTGGGGCCAACGTCCTGACTTTC
CASSKGGIAVIPGANVLTF
>.|TRBJ2-3|.|TRBV7-2
TGTGCCAGCAGCTTAGGGTCGAGCGGAAGCACAGATACGCAGTATTTT
CASSLGSSGSTDTQYF